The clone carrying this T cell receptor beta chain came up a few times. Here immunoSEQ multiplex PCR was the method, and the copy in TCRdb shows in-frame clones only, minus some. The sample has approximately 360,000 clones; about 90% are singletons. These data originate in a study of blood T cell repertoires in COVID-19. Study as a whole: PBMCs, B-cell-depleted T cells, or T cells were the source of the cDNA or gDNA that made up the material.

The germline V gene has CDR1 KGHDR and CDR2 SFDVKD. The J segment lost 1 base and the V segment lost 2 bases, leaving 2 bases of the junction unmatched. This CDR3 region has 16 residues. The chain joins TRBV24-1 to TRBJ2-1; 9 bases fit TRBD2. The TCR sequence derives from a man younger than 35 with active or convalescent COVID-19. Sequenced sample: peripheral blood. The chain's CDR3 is CATSDYAGGSYNEQFF. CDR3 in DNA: TGTGCCACCAGTGATTACGCGGGAGGGTCCTACAATGAGCAGTTCTTC.